The 28 T cell receptor beta chains below all came from one sample that was sequenced in a study of T-cell reconstitution after alpha-beta-depleted transplantation in children. Unique molecular identifiers were incorporated into the prepared TCRbeta library. TCRdb analysed the PCR reads with MiXCR anew, one entry per CDR3 protein. The sample includes 550,000 to 600,000 distinct CDR3 sequences, under 25% seen only once; the top ten take around an eighth. Specimen: PBMCs, mostly from graft donor cells, collected 360 days after TCRalphabeta/CD19-depleted stem cell transplant. These receptor sequences come from a boy under two years old who had a stem cell transplant for acute myeloid leukemia, so the T cells may come from the graft donor.

The table lists this clonotype with many counts. This chain joins TRBV7-2 and TRBJ2-7, with D perhaps TRBD1 (5 bases). From germline, CDR1 is SGHTA and CDR2 FQGNSA. This CDR3 contains 16 residues. Between the trimmed V and J ends, which lost 6 bases and 2 bases, there was a span of 20 bases. The CDR3 region has the DNA TGTGCCAGCAGACACGGGCACGTCAAGGGGCCCTACGAGCAGTACTTC. Protein sequence: CASRHGHVKGPYEQYF.

This rearrangement joins TRBV28 to TRBJ1-6, with 7 nucleotides matching TRBD1. The CDR3 sequence is 14 residues long. Per germline, CDR1 MDHEN and CDR2 SYDVKM. J was trimmed by 10 bases and V by 3 bases; bases with no gene match: 6. The DNA of the CDR3 is TGTGCCAGCAGTTTTTCTGACAGGGCATCACCCCTCCACTTT. This translates into CASSFSDRASPLHF.

This clonotype was seen only a few times. The chain links TRBV20-1 to TRBJ1-5; 7 bases are a match to TRBD1. This CDR3 is built from 15 residues. The junction had 12 bases not matched to a gene; V was cut back by 1 base and J by 9 bases. Looked up from germline, CDR1 is DFQATT and CDR2 is SNEGSKA (reference sequence). CDR3 in DNA: TGCAGTGCTAGAGTTGGGGGAACAGGGGCTTCGCCCCAGCATTTT. Its translation is CSARVGGTGASPQHF.

This clonotype was observed many times. V is TRBV12-3 or TRBV12-4 and J is TRBJ2-1; unclear D gene. The CDR3 extends over 11 amino acids. The germline V and J ends were trimmed by 6 bases and 8 bases, with 8 bases remaining between them. The CDR3 nucleotides read TGTGCCAGCAGCCATGGCCATGAGCAGTTCTTC. The encoded protein is CASSHGHEQFF.

The genes are TRBV11-2 and TRBJ2-1; 10 nucleotides match TRBD1. Germline V gene sequence: CDR1 SGHAT, CDR2 FQNNGV. The CDR3 runs 15 residues. J was trimmed by 6 bases and V by 5 bases; bases with no gene match: 7. The CDR3 spells CASSQGTGERNEQFF. As DNA, the CDR3 is TGTGCCAGCAGCCAAGGGACAGGGGAGCGCAATGAGCAGTTCTTC.

The V and J genes are TRBV2 and TRBJ1-2; perhaps TRBD1 as D (6 bases). V shed 11 bases and J shed 2 bases, with 24 bases lying between them. Germline CDR1 and CDR2: SNHLY and FYNNEI. CDR3 size: 16 residues. CDR3 nucleotides: TGTGCCGGGGGCGGGCCTCACCTGAAGATAAACTATGGCTACACCTTC. Translation gives CAGGGPHLKINYGYTF. The variable domain in full, completed from reference TRBV2 and TRBJ1-2, reads EPEVTQTPSHQVTQMGQEVILRCVPISNHLYFYWYRQILGQKVEFLVSFYNNEISEKSEIFDDQFSVERPDGSNFTLKIRSTKLEDSAMYFCAGGGPHLKINYGYTFGSGTRLTVV.

In its sample, this clonotype was seen many times. The chain couples TRBV29-1 to TRBJ2-7; 9 bases fit TRBD2. Germline-derived CDR1 and CDR2 are SQVTM and ANQGSEA. CDR3 size: 12 residues. The ends lost 3 bases at V and 5 bases at J; junction bases unmatched: 2. The CDR3 region has the DNA TGCAGCGTTGAGGGACTAGCCCACGAGCAGTACTTC. Protein sequence: CSVEGLAHEQYF.

This clonotype was found a few times. The V and J genes are TRBV29-1 and TRBJ2-3, with a possible D match to TRBD2 (6 bases). Trimming shortened V by 6 bases and J by 2 bases, and 12 bases separated the two germline ends. Per germline, CDR1 SQVTM and CDR2 ANQGSEA. The length of the CDR3 is 13 residues. The CDR3 reads CSVRGTHTDTQYF. The DNA of the CDR3 is TGCAGCGTACGCGGGACTCACACAGATACGCAGTATTTT.

This clonotype was counted ten times or more. J is TRBJ2-1 and V is TRBV25-1; perhaps TRBD1 as D (6 bases). This CDR3 is 16 amino acids long. V lost 1 base and J lost 6, with 16 bases in between. Germline CDR1 reads MGHDK; CDR2 reads SYGVNS. The CDR3, as DNA: TGTGCCAGCAGTGAATTTGAAACAGGGCCTTTCAATGAGCAGTTCTTC. It encodes CASSEFETGPFNEQFF.

The sample holds a few counts of this clonotype. The chain has TRBV12-3 or TRBV12-4 and TRBJ1-6; TRBD1 aligns across 9 bases. Trimming cost V 6 bases and J 7 bases; bases outside gene matches: 4. The CDR3 extends over 14 amino acids. Here the CDR3 reads CASRRGQGNSPLHF. The CDR3 nucleotides are TGTGCCAGCAGGAGGGGACAGGGCAATTCACCCCTCCACTTT.

This chain connects TRBV25-1 to TRBJ2-1, with TRBD1 matching over 7 bases. Germline lookup yields CDR1 MGHDK and CDR2 SYGVNS. The CDR3 contains 13 residues. J gave up 9 bases and V 1 base, and 3 bases lay outside the gene matches. Here the CDR3 reads CASSELRTGEQFF. DNA for the CDR3: TGTGCCAGCAGTGAATTGCGGACAGGTGAGCAGTTCTTC.

The sample holds many counts of this clonotype. The chain uses TRBV9 and TRBJ1-2; the match to TRBD1 covers 10 bases. V gave up 3 bases and J gave up 3 bases; unmatched junction bases: 5. CDR3 size: 15 residues. The germline V gene encodes CDR1 SGDLS and CDR2 YYNGEE. DNA for the CDR3: TGTGCCAGCAGCGCGAGACAGGGGGCGGACTATGGCTACACCTTC. This sequence encodes CASSARQGADYGYTF.

The genes are TRBV7-6 and TRBJ2-7; D not certain. The V and J ends lost 2 bases and 6 bases respectively, with 14 bases between them. Germline CDR1 is SGHVS and CDR2 is FNYEAQ. This CDR3 has 14 amino acids. The CDR3 DNA reads as TGTGCCAGCAGCTTACAGTTTGGGCGAGGCGAGCAGTACTTC. Amino acids: CASSLQFGRGEQYF.

This clonotype has a count of ten or more. The CDR3: CAWSVSLEGYEQYF. CDR3 coding DNA: TGTGCCTGGAGTGTGTCCCTCGAGGGCTACGAGCAGTACTTC. The rearrangement joins TRBV30 to TRBJ2-7; D perhaps matches TRBD2 (5 bases). CDR1 and CDR2 (germline): GTSNPN, SVGIG (reference sequence). The CDR3 totals 14 residues. The V end lost 0 bases, the J end lost 3 bases, and 12 bases lay between the germline ends. The whole variable domain, remainder taken from reference TRBV30 and TRBJ2-7, is SQTIHQWPATLVQPVGSPLSLECTVEGTSNPNLYWYRQAAGRGLQLLFYSVGIGQISSEVPQNLSASRPQDRQFILSSKKLLLSDSGFYLCAWSVSLEGYEQYFGPGTRLTVT.

The sample holds many counts of this clonotype. V gene TRBV2 combines with J gene TRBJ2-3, with D perhaps assigned TRBD1 or TRBD2 (5 bases each). Trimming removed 6 bases at V and 1 base at J, with 17 bases between. The germline gives CDR1 SNHLY, CDR2 FYNNEI. The CDR3 extends over 16 amino acids. The CDR3 DNA follows: TGTGCCAGCAGGGCGAGGGGTAGCCTTGGCACAGATACGCAGTATTTT. It codes for CASRARGSLGTDTQYF. The entire variable domain, with the rest obtained from reference TRBV2 and TRBJ2-3, is as follows: EPEVTQTPSHQVTQMGQEVILRCVPISNHLYFYWYRQILGQKVEFLVSFYNNEISEKSEIFDDQFSVERPDGSNFTLKIRSTKLEDSAMYFCASRARGSLGTDTQYFGPGTRLTVL.

This clonotype occurred once. CDR3 DNA sequence: TGTGCCAGCAGCCGGTCGGGTGGCCACAATGAGCAGTTCTTC. It translates to CASSRSGGHNEQFF. The chain uses TRBV11-2 and TRBJ2-1; no firm D call. The germline CDR1 and CDR2 sequences are SGHAT and FQNNGV. CDR3 length: 14 residues. V was clipped by 5 bases and J by 5 bases, with 13 bases between them.

This clonotype came up a few times. The chain couples TRBV6-5 to TRBJ1-2, with D possibly matching TRBD1 (5 bases). V was shortened by 0 bases and J by 0 bases, with 8 bases between the two germline ends. This CDR3 has 15 amino acids. Germline-derived CDR1 and CDR2 are MNHEY and SVGAGI. This CDR3 is CASSYSDRANYGYTF. In DNA form, the CDR3 reads TGTGCCAGCAGTTACTCCGACAGAGCTAACTATGGCTACACCTTC.

The rearrangement uses TRBV20-1 and TRBJ1-6; D remains ambiguous. Germline CDR1 is DFQATT and CDR2 is SNEGSKA (reference sequence). The V gene lost 0 bases and the J gene lost 0 bases, with 9 bases spanning the gap. CDR3 size: 16 residues. The CDR3 region is CSARDRLSSYNSPLHF. CDR3 bases: TGCAGTGCTAGAGATCGGCTCAGCTCCTATAATTCACCCCTCCACTTT.

The chain carries TRBV20-1 and TRBJ2-5, with TRBD1 as a possible D gene (6 bases). Germline CDR1 reads DFQATT; CDR2 reads SNEGSKA (reference sequence). Trimming left V 6 bases short and J 2 bases short, with 16 bases between. This CDR3 region has 14 residues. In nucleotides, the CDR3 is TGCAGTGCCCACCTAACAGGGTCACAAGAGACCCAGTACTTC. This gives the protein CSAHLTGSQETQYF.

This clonotype was picked up many times. The chain carries TRBV7-3 and TRBJ2-2; D may match TRBD1 or TRBD2 (7 bases each). This CDR3 spans 14 amino acids. The V end lost 5 bases, the J end lost 8 bases, and 15 bases lay between the germline ends. Germline CDR1 and CDR2: SGHTA and FQGTGA. In DNA, the CDR3 is TGTGCCAGCAGCCCACAGCGGGACAGAGGGGAGCTGTTTTTT. Amino acid sequence: CASSPQRDRGELFF.

This clonotype was counted ten times or more. The CDR3 region is CSARGGSSYEQYF. The CDR3 DNA reads TGCAGTGCGCGAGGGGGGAGCTCCTACGAGCAGTACTTC. J is TRBJ2-7 and V is TRBV20-1, with D perhaps TRBD1 or TRBD2 (6 bases each). V lost 6 bases and J lost 0, with 12 bases in between. The V gene's germline CDR1 is DFQATT and CDR2 SNEGSKA (reference sequence). The CDR3 runs to 13 residues.

This chain joins TRBV7-8 and TRBJ2-5, with TRBD2 matching 10 bases. Germline V lookup: CDR1 SGHVS, CDR2 FQNEAQ. This CDR3 is 16 amino acids long. Losses at the gene ends were 6 bases for V and 6 bases for J; bases not matched to a gene: 13. For the CDR3, the DNA is TGTGCCAGCAGTCCTCCGGGACTAGCGATTCTAAAGACCCAGTACTTC. This encodes CASSPPGLAILKTQYF.

Many counts were recorded for this clonotype. V gene TRBV29-1 combines with J gene TRBJ1-1, with 7 positions matching TRBD1. Germline V gives CDR1 SQVTM, CDR2 ANQGSEA. This CDR3 contains 14 residues. J lost 4 bases, V lost 3 bases, and 8 bases had no gene match. The CDR3 loop is CSVEPRQGSTEAFF. The CDR3 DNA reads as TGCAGCGTTGAGCCCAGACAGGGATCCACTGAAGCTTTCTTT.

At least ten counts were recorded for this clonotype. The V call is TRBV15, the J call TRBJ2-3, with D unclear. The CDR3 length is 16 residues. V lost 3 bases and J 2 bases, leaving 15 bases between the germline ends. The germline V gene encodes CDR1 LNHNV and CDR2 YYDKDF (reference sequence). This CDR3 is CATSRTRSSLTDTQYF. As DNA, the CDR3 is TGTGCCACCAGCAGGACCCGGTCCTCTCTCACAGATACGCAGTATTTT.

V usage is TRBV6-5 and J usage is TRBJ2-1, with 8 positions matching TRBD2. The CDR3 is 16 amino acids. Germline CDR1 MNHEY, CDR2 SVGAGI. The V and J ends lost 0 bases and 2 bases, in that order; junction bases with no gene match: 3. This CDR3 reads CASSYSVAGTYNEQFF. The CDR3 DNA follows: TGTGCCAGCAGTTACTCTGTAGCGGGGACCTACAATGAGCAGTTCTTC.

On this clonotype: This may arise from a read error, as a much more abundant clone is one base away. The chain is built from TRBV12-3 or TRBV12-4 and TRBJ2-2; D is unresolved. The CDR3 consists of 12 residues. V gave up 7 bases and J gave up 1 base, with 4 bases separating them. The CDR3 protein is CASNVNTGELFF. The CDR3 DNA is TGTGCCAGCAATGTGAACACCGGGGAGCTGTTTTTT.

This clonotype has a handful of counts. The V and J genes are TRBV20-1 and TRBJ2-3; possibly TRBD2 for D (7 bases). The CDR3 is 14 residues long. V was shortened by 3 bases and J by 1 base, with 11 bases between the two germline ends. The germline V gene encodes CDR1 DFQATT and CDR2 SNEGSKA (reference sequence). The CDR3 loop reads CSASAGAGTDTQYF. CDR3 coding DNA: TGCAGTGCTAGTGCGGGGGCGGGCACAGATACGCAGTATTTT.

The chain employs TRBV12-3 or TRBV12-4 and TRBJ1-1; perhaps TRBD1 as D (5 bases). The CDR3 has 15 residues. V gave up 4 bases and J gave up 2 bases, with 14 bases separating them. The CDR3 is CASSSGEGFNTEAFF. The CDR3 DNA reads as TGTGCCAGCAGTTCCGGGGAGGGGTTCAACACTGAAGCTTTCTTT.